This T cell receptor beta chain was identified in a study of chemoradiotherapy in HPV16-positive cancers. Study overall: Candidate HPV-specific clones and shared TCR motifs came from a couple of HPV16-positive patients.

The study's findings and limits: Only two HPV16-positive patients supplied the functional HPV-specificity definition. Candidate HPV-specific clones and E7-related TCR motifs grew in tumor during treatment.

Per germline, CDR1 GTSNPN and CDR2 SVGIG (reference sequence). The CDR3 covers 14 residues. Trimming cost V 3 bases and J 1 base, with 10 bases left between them. Profiling relied on immunoSEQ multiplex PCR, and the TCRdb table lists in-frame clones only, not all of them. Of 9,900 or so clones detected, about 80% appear once; the ten largest clones hold approximately 15%. On this clone itself: Its specificity is not known.

Repeated repertoire sampling spanned the course of chemoradiotherapy. The chain couples TRBV30 to TRBJ1-3; no reliable D call. The receptor was isolated from a human donor with HPV-associated anogenital cancer. This specimen was tumor tissue, taken from a patient who underwent chemoradiotherapy. CDR3 bases: TGTGCCTGGAGACCGGCGGGATCTGGAAACACCATATATTTT. Translation gives CAWRPAGSGNTIYF.